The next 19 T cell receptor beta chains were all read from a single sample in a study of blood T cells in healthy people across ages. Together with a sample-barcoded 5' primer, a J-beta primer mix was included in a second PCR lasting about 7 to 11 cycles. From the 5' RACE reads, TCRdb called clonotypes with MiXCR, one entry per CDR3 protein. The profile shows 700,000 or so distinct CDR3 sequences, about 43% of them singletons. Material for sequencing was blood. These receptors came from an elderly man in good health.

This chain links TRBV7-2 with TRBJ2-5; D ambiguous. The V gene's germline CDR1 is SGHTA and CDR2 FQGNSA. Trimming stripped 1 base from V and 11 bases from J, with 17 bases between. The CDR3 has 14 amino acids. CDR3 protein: CASSLGVVYNEQYF. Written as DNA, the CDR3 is TGTGCCAGCAGCTTAGGTGTAGTTTACAATGAGCAGTACTTC.

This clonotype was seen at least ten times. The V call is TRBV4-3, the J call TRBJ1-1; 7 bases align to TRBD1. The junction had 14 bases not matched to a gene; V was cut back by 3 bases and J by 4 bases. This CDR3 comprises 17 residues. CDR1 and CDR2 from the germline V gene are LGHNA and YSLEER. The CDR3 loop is CASSQDRDRPGSTEAFF. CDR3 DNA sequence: TGCGCCAGCAGCCAGGATAGGGACAGACCAGGGAGCACTGAAGCTTTCTTT.

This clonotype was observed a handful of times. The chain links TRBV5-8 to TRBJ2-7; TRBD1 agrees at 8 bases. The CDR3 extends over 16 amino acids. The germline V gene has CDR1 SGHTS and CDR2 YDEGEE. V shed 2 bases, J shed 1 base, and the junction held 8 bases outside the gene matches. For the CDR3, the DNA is TGTGCCAGCAGCTTTCCCCGGGACAGGCTATCCTACGAGCAGTACTTC. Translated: CASSFPRDRLSYEQYF.

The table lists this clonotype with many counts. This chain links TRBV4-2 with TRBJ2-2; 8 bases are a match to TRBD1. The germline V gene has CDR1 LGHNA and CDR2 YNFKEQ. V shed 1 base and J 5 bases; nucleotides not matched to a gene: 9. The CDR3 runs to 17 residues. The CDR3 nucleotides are TGTGCCAGCAGCCAAGCCGAGGGCCACAGGGGGACCGGGGAGCTGTTTTTT. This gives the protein CASSQAEGHRGTGELFF.

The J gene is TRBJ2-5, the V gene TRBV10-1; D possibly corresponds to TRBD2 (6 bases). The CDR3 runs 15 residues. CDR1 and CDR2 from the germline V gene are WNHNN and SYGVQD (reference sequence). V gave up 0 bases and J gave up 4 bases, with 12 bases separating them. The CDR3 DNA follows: TGCGCCAGCAGTGAGTCGACGGGAGTTCCAGAGACCCAGTACTTC. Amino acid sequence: CASSESTGVPETQYF.

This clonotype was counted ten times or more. The CDR3 here is CATSDAPNWDEQFF. The CDR3 bases are TGTGCCACCAGTGATGCCCCCAATTGGGATGAGCAGTTCTTC. This chain joins TRBV24-1 and TRBJ2-1; D is ambiguous. CDR3 length: 14 residues. CDR1 and CDR2 from the germline V gene are KGHDR and SFDVKD. The V end lost 3 bases, the J end lost 8 bases, and 13 bases lay between the germline ends.

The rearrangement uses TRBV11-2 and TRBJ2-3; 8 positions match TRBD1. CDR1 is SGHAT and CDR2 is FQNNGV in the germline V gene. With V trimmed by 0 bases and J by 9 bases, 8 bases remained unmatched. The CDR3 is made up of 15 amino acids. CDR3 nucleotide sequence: TGTGCCAGCAGCTTAGAACCCGGACAGGGAGGCACGCAGTATTTT. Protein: CASSLEPGQGGTQYF.

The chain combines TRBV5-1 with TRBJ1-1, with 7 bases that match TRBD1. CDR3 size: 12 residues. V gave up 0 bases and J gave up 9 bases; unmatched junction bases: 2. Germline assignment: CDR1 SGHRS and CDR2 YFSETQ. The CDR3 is CASSLGGQKAFF. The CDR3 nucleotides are TGCGCCAGCAGCTTGGGGGGACAGAAAGCTTTCTTT.

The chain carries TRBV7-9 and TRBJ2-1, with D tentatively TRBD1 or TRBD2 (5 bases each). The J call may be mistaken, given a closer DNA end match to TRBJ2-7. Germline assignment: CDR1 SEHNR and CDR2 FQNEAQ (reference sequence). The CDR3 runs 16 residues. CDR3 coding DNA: TGTGCCAGCAGCACGAGACGGGGCAGCTCCTACAATGAGCAGTACTTC. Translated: CASSTRRGSSYNEQYF.

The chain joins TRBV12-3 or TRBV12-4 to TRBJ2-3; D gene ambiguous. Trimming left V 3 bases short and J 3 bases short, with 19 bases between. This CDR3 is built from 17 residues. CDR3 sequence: CASSFGLGRLGTDTQYF. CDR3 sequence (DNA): TGTGCCAGCAGTTTCGGTCTGGGTAGGCTGGGTACAGATACGCAGTATTTT.

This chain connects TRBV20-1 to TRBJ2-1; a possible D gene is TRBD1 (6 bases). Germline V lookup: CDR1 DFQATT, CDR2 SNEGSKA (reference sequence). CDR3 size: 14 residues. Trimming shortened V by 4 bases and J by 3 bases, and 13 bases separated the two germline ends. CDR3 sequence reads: CSAKQGENYNEQFF. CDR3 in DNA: TGCAGTGCTAAACAGGGAGAAAACTACAATGAGCAGTTCTTC.

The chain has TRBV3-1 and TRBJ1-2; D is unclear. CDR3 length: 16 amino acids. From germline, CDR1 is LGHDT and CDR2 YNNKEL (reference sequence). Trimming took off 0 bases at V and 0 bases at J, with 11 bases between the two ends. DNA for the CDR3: TGTGCCAGCAGCCAAGATACGGCAGTCGCTAACTATGGCTACACCTTC. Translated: CASSQDTAVANYGYTF.

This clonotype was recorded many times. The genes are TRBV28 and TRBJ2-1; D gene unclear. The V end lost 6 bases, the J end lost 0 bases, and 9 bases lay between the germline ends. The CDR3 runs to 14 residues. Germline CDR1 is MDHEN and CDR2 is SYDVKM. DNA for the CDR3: TGTGCCAGCAGCCAAAGCAGCTCCTACAATGAGCAGTTCTTC. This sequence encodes CASSQSSSYNEQFF.

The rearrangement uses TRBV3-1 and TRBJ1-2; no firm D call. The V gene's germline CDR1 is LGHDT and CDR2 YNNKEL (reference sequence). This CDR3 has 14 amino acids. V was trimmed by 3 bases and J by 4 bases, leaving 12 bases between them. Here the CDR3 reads CASSQAGRTYGYTF. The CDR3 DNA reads TGTGCCAGCAGCCAGGCCGGACGGACCTATGGCTACACCTTC.

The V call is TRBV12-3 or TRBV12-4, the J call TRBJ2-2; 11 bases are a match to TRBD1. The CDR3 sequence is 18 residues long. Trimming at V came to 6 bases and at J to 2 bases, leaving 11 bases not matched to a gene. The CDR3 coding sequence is TGTGCCAGCAGCCTACGGACAGGGGGCGCTGGTAACACCGGGGAGCTGTTTTTT. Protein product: CASSLRTGGAGNTGELFF.

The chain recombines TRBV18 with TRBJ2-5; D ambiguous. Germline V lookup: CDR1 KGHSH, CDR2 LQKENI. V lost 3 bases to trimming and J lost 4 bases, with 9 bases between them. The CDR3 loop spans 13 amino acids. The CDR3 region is CASSPNVGETQYF. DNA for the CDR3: TGTGCCAGCTCACCGAACGTCGGAGAGACCCAGTACTTC.

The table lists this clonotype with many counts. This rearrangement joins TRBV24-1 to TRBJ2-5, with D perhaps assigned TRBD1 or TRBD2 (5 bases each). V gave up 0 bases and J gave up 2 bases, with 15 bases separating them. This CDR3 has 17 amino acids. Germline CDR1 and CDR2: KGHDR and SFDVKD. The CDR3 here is CATSDLGQGVGQETQYF. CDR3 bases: TGTGCCACCAGTGATTTGGGGCAGGGAGTGGGGCAAGAGACCCAGTACTTC.

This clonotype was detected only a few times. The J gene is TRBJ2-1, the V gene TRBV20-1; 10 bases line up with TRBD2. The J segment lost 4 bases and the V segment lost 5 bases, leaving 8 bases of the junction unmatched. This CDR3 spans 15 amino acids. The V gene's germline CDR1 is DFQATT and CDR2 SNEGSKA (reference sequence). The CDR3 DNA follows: TGCAGTGCTGGGGGGAGCGGGAGGGTTTACAATGAGCAGTTCTTC. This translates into CSAGGSGRVYNEQFF.

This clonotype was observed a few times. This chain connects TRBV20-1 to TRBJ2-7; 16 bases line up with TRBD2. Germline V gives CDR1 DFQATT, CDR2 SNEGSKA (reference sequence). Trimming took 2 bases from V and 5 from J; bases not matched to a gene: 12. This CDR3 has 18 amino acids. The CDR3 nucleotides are TGCAGTGCTAGACCCCCAGGGACTAGCGGGAGGGGTTACGACGAGCAGTACTTC. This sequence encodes CSARPPGTSGRGYDEQYF.